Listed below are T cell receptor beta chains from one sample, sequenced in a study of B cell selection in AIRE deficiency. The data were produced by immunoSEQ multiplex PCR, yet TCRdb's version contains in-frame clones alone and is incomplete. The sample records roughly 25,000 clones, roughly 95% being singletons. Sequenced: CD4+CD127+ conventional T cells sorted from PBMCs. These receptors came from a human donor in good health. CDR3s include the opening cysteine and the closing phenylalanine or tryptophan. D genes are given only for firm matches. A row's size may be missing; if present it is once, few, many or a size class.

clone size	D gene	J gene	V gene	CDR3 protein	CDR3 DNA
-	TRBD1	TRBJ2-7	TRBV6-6	CAAGTGLSYEQYF	TGTGCCGCCGGGACAGGCCTCTCCTACGAGCAGTACTTC
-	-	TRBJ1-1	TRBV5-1	CASSLDVMNTEAFF	TGCGCCAGCAGCTTGGATGTCATGAACACTGAAGCTTTCTTT
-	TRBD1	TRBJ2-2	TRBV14	CASSLTGPPGELFF	TGTGCCAGCAGCCTGACAGGGCCCCCCGGGGAGCTGTTTTTT
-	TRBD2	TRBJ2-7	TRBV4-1	CASSQDGGGAYEQYF	TGCGCCAGCAGCCAAGATGGCGGGGGGGCCTACGAGCAGTACTTC
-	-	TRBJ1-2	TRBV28	CASTTWGAGYTF	TGTGCCAGCACCACTTGGGGGGCGGGCTACACCTTC
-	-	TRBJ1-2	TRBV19	CASSIAGHPTSGYTF	TGTGCCAGTAGTATAGCGGGTCATCCAACGAGTGGCTACACCTTC
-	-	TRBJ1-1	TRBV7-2	CASSAGAGNTEAFF	TGTGCCAGCAGTGCGGGGGCAGGGAACACTGAAGCTTTCTTT
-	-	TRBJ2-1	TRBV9	CASSVTQGEGEQFF	TGTGCCAGCAGCGTTACACAGGGGGAGGGGGAGCAGTTCTTC
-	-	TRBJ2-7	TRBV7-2	CASSLAVGYEQYF	TGTGCCAGCAGCTTAGCCGTGGGGTACGAGCAGTACTTC
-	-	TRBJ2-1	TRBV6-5	CASSYDWNSYNEQFF	TGTGCCAGCAGTTACGACTGGAACTCCTACAATGAGCAGTTCTTC
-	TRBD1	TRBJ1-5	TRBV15	CATSRTGDQPQHF	TGTGCCACCAGCAGGACAGGGGATCAGCCCCAGCATTTT
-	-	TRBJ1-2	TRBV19	CASSIDSGYTF	TGTGCCAGTAGTATCGACAGTGGCTACACCTTC
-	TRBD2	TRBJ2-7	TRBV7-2	CASSFGTSSYEQYF	TGTGCCAGCAGCTTCGGGACTAGCAGCTACGAGCAGTACTTC
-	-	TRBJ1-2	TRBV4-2	CASSQDRRGGYTF	TGTGCCAGCAGCCAAGATCGCCGGGGGGGCTACACCTTC
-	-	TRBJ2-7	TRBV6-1	CAASGELYYEQYF	TGTGCCGCCTCCGGTGAATTATACTACGAGCAGTACTTC
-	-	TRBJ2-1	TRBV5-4	CASSLDRGEQFF	TGTGCCAGCAGCTTGGACAGAGGGGAGCAGTTCTTC
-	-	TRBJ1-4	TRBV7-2	CASSLSRTNEKLFF	TGTGCCAGCAGCTTATCAAGAACTAATGAAAAACTGTTTTTT
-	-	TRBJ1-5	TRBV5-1	CASSLGGSSNQPQHF	TGCGCCAGCAGCTTGGGGGGCTCTAGCAATCAGCCCCAGCATTTT
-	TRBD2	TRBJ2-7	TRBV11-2	CASSSSLAGVPPEQYF	TGTGCCAGCAGCTCCTCTTTGGCGGGAGTGCCCCCCGAGCAGTACTTC
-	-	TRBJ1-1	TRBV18	CASSPQWENTEAFF	TGTGCCAGCTCACCACAGTGGGAAAACACTGAAGCTTTCTTT
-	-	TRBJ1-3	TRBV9	CASSLRGYGNTIYF	TGTGCCAGCAGCCTACGGGGATACGGAAACACCATATATTTT
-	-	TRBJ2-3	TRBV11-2	CASSSGRRGTDTQYF	TGTGCCAGCAGCTCGGGGAGGAGAGGGACAGATACGCAGTATTTT
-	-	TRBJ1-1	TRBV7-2	CASSWDSRSEAFF	TGTGCCAGCAGTTGGGACTCAAGGTCTGAAGCTTTCTTT
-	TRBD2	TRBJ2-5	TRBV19	CASSSPRLAGGRETQYF	TGTGCCAGTAGTAGCCCTCGACTAGCGGGAGGGCGGGAGACCCAGTACTTC
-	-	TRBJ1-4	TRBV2	CASSPTGNEKLFF	TGTGCCAGCAGTCCGACCGGTAATGAAAAACTGTTTTTT
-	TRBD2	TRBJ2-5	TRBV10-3	CAIKLAGGQETQYF	TGTGCCATCAAGCTAGCGGGGGGCCAAGAGACCCAGTACTTC
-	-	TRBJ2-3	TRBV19	CAVGAGRAQYF	TGTGCCGTGGGGGCTGGGAGGGCGCAGTATTTT
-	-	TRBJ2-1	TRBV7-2	CASSLTRLYEQFF	TGTGCCAGCAGCTTAACCCGGCTGTATGAGCAGTTCTTC
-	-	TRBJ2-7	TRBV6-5	CASRTPGSLYEQYF	TGTGCCAGCAGGACACCGGGATCCCTCTACGAGCAGTACTTC
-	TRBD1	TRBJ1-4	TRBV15	CATTLGQGRGKLFF	TGTGCCACCACCTTGGGACAGGGGAGGGGGAAACTGTTTTTT
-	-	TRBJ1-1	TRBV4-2	CASSQETPRGRGTEAFF	TGTGCCAGCAGCCAAGAGACTCCCAGGGGAAGGGGAACTGAAGCTTTCTTT
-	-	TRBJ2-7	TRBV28	CASSLSLGTAAYEQYF	TGTGCCAGCAGTTTATCCCTTGGGACGGCGGCCTACGAGCAGTACTTC
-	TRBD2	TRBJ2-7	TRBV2	CASSFLTGGAYEQYF	TGTGCCAGCAGTTTCCTAACGGGAGGGGCCTACGAGCAGTACTTC
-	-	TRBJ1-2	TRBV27	CASSPRDTQGLYGYTF	TGTGCCAGCAGTCCAAGGGACACCCAGGGACTTTATGGCTACACCTTC
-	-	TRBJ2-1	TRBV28	CASSSGAYNEQFF	TGTGCCAGCAGTTCGGGAGCCTACAATGAGCAGTTCTTC
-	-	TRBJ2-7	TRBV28	CASSLYRVDDYEQYF	TGTGCCAGCAGTTTATACAGGGTCGATGACTACGAGCAGTACTTC
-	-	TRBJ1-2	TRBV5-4	CASSTGTDYGYTF	TGTGCCAGCAGCACAGGGACGGACTATGGCTACACCTTC
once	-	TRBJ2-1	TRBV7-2	CASSLKTGPLYEQFF	TGTGCCAGCAGCTTAAAGACAGGACCTCTTTATGAGCAGTTCTTC
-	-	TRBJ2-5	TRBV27	CASSLSGQETQYF	TGTGCCAGCAGTTTATCGGGGCAAGAGACCCAGTACTTC
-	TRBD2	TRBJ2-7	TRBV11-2	CASSLSSGSFNEQYF	TGTGCCAGCAGCCTCAGCAGCGGGAGTTTCAACGAGCAGTACTTC
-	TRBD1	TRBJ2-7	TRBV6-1	CASSRPGQGKYEQYF	TGTGCCAGCAGTCGCCCGGGACAGGGGAAGTACGAGCAGTACTTC
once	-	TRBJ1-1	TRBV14	CASSQVRRAEAFF	TGTGCCAGCAGCCAAGTCCGTCGGGCAGAAGCTTTCTTT
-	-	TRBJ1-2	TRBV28	CASSQAGVYGYTF	TGTGCCAGCAGCCAAGCGGGAGTCTATGGCTACACCTTC
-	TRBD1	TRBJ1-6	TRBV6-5	CASSFTGGGSPLHF	TGTGCCAGCAGTTTTACAGGGGGAGGTTCACCCCTCCACTTT
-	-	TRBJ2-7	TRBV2	CASGRYDNEQYF	TGTGCCAGCGGGCGGTACGACAACGAGCAGTACTTC
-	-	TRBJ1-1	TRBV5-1	CASSLRAGQNTEAFF	TGCGCCAGCAGCTTGCGCGCAGGACAGAACACTGAAGCTTTCTTT